This entry lists 12 T cell receptor beta chains sequenced from one sample in a study of blood T cell repertoires in COVID-19. Produced via immunoSEQ multiplex PCR; TCRdb's table is partial and in-frame only. The data show approximately 280,000 clones, 85% seen once. Sequenced material: PBMCs or T cells enriched from blood (not recorded which). Receptors were obtained from a woman aged 50 to 60 who had recovered from COVID-19.

The CDR3 sequence is CASSLAGGRVDTQYF. CDR3 coding DNA: TGTGCCAGCAGCTTAGCGGGGGGCCGTGTGGATACGCAGTATTTT. The chain carries TRBV7-3 and TRBJ2-3; the match to TRBD2 covers 8 bases. V dropped 2 bases and J dropped 6; count of bases not matched to a gene: 7. CDR1 and CDR2 (germline): SGHTA, FQGTGA. The CDR3 covers 15 residues.

This clone was detected only a few times. The CDR3 is CASSSGHPGTEAFF. The CDR3 nucleotides read TGCGCCAGCAGCTCCGGACACCCGGGCACTGAAGCTTTCTTT. The J gene is TRBJ1-1, the V gene TRBV5-1; maybe TRBD1 (5 bases). This CDR3 comprises 14 residues. V was pared by 3 bases and J by 4 bases, with 13 bases between. Per the germline V gene, CDR1 is SGHRS and CDR2 is YFSETQ.

The gene calls are TRBV5-1 and TRBJ2-3; D uncertain. Per the germline V gene, CDR1 is SGHRS and CDR2 is YFSETQ. Trimming cost V 6 bases and J 4 bases, with 9 bases left between them. CDR3 size: 12 residues. CDR3 sequence: CASNNAPDTQYF. DNA of the CDR3: TGCGCCAGCAACAACGCTCCAGATACGCAGTATTTT.

This clone was counted only a few times. The rearrangement uses TRBV15 and TRBJ2-7; 7 bases agree with TRBD2. V trimming: 7 bases; J trimming: 5 bases; junction bases outside the gene matches: 11. CDR1 and CDR2 from the germline V gene are LNHNV and YYDKDF (reference sequence). The CDR3 has 14 residues. The CDR3 sequence: CATNKGRESHEQYF. DNA for the CDR3: TGTGCCACCAACAAAGGGCGGGAGTCCCACGAGCAGTACTTC.

The V and J genes are TRBV7-2 and TRBJ1-2; D perhaps matches TRBD1 (6 bases). The CDR3 spans 15 residues. Germline V gene sequence: CDR1 SGHTA, CDR2 FQGNSA. V dropped 3 bases and J dropped 3 bases, with 14 bases sitting between them. The chain's CDR3 is CASSFKGGGDYGYTF. CDR3 DNA sequence: TGTGCCAGCAGCTTTAAGGGGGGAGGGGACTATGGCTACACCTTC.

The chain uses TRBV21-1 and TRBJ1-1; the table's TRBD1 call for D was not verified on the DNA. TRBV21-1 is deemed a pseudogene. This CDR3 is 16 amino acids long. This chain's CDR3 is CASSKVRQGAGTEAFF. CDR3 bases: TGTGCCAGCAGCAAAGTACGGCAGGGGGCCGGCACTGAAGCTTTCTTT.

The chain joins TRBV5-6 to TRBJ2-7, with TRBD1 identical over 8 bases. Trimming took 6 bases from V and 6 from J; bases not matched to a gene: 17. CDR1 is SGHDT and CDR2 is YYEEEE in the germline V gene. The CDR3 totals 16 residues. The DNA of the CDR3 is TGTGCCAGCACCGAACTAAGACTCAGGGGGCCAAGCGAGCAGTACTTC. As protein: CASTELRLRGPSEQYF. Full variable domain (rest looked up from reference TRBV5-6 and TRBJ2-7): DAGVTQSPTHLIKTRGQQVTLRCSPKSGHDTVSWYQQALGQGPQFIFQYYEEEERQRGNFPDRFSGHQFPNYSSELNVNALLLGDSALYLCASTELRLRGPSEQYFGPGTRLTVT.

The genes are TRBV7-2 and TRBJ2-5; no clear D gene. Germline CDR1 and CDR2: SGHTA and FQGNSA. The CDR3 contains 14 residues. V lost 1 base and J 1 base, leaving 7 bases between the germline ends. The CDR3 DNA sequence: TGTGCCAGCAGCTTAGGTGGAGCCCAAGAGACCCAGTACTTC. Protein: CASSLGGAQETQYF.

This chain's CDR3 is CASSFLISSGRANEQFF. CDR3 nucleotide sequence: TGTGCCAGCAGTTTCCTAATATCTAGCGGGAGGGCCAATGAGCAGTTCTTC. The chain recombines TRBV6-2 or TRBV6-3 with TRBJ2-1; TRBD2 matches at 12 bases. The CDR3 spans 17 residues. V was pared by 4 bases and J by 6 bases, with 10 bases of the junction left unmatched. Looked up from germline, CDR1 is MNHEY and CDR2 is SVGEGT.

This clone was found many times. Other DNA sequences in this specimen translate into the identical CDR3. The chain recombines TRBV6-2 or TRBV6-3 with TRBJ1-2; unclear D gene. CDR3 size: 12 residues. Per the germline V gene, CDR1 is MNHEY and CDR2 is SVGEGT. V lost 2 bases, J lost 4 bases, and 5 bases lay in between. CDR3 nucleotide sequence: TGTGCCAGCAGTTACGGGCCCTATGGCTACACCTTC. It specifies CASSYGPYGYTF.

This rearrangement joins TRBV3-1 (or the pseudogene TRBV3-2) to TRBJ1-4; D ambiguous. From germline, CDR1 is LGHDT and CDR2 YNNKEL (reference sequence). The V and J ends lost 0 bases and 3 bases respectively, with 5 bases between them. The CDR3 consists of 14 residues. CDR3 sequence reads: CASSQDTANEKLFF. The CDR3 region has the DNA TGTGCCAGCAGCCAAGACACGGCTAATGAAAAACTGTTTTTT.

This rearrangement joins TRBV28 to TRBJ1-1; TRBD1 aligns across 8 bases. Germline V lookup: CDR1 MDHEN, CDR2 SYDVKM. The CDR3 extends over 15 amino acids. V gave up 5 bases and J gave up 1 base; unmatched junction bases: 6. CDR3 bases: TGTGCCAGCAGTCCTACTACAGGGGGGAACACTGAAGCTTTCTTT. This gives the protein CASSPTTGGNTEAFF. The variable domain in full, completed from reference TRBV28 and TRBJ1-1, reads DVKVTQSSRYLVKRTGEKVFLECVQDMDHENMFWYRQDPGLGLRLIYFSYDVKMKEKGDIPEGYSVSREKKERFSLILESASTNQTSMYLCASSPTTGGNTEAFFGQGTRLTVV.